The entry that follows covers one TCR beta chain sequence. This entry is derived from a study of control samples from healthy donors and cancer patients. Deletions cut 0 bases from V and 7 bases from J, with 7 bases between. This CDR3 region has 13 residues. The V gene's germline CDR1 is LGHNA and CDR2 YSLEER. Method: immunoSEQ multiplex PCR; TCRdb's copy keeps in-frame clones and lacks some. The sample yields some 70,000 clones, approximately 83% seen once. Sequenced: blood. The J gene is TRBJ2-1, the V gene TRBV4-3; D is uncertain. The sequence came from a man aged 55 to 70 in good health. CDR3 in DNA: TGCGCCAGCAGCCAAGATACCAGGAATGAGCAGTTCTTC. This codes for CASSQDTRNEQFF.